This T cell receptor beta chain emerged from a study of blood T cell repertoires in COVID-19. Overall study: Some COVID-19 samples were acute and others convalescent; all came from the United States, Italy and Spain.

TCRdb keeps only in-frame clones here, not all; method: immunoSEQ multiplex PCR. This sample has 150,000 to 180,000 clones, with approximately 83% found just once. Germline CDR1 is SGDLS and CDR2 is YYNGEE. The CDR3 is 16 residues long. The V and J ends lost 0 bases and 2 bases, in that order; junction bases with no gene match: 4. Sequenced: peripheral blood. The chain recombines TRBV9 with TRBJ2-5; 10 bases line up with TRBD2. This receptor was obtained from a woman aged 55-69 years with COVID-19, enrolled during active disease. The CDR3 nucleotides read TGTGCCAGCAGCGTAGTAGGGACTAGCGAGCAAGAGACCCAGTACTTC. Translated, it gives CASSVVGTSEQETQYF.